Listed here are 27 T cell receptor beta chains from one sample, sequenced in a study of CD8+CD57+ T cells in acquired aplastic anemia. Patients chosen for sequencing had shown CD8+CD57+ cell expansion by flow cytometry. CDR3 and TCR beta VDJ profiling relied on a genomic DNA template. In TCRdb, the reads were re-called with MiXCR into one record per CDR3 protein. Here the sample spans under 350,000 distinct CDR3 sequences, 56% being singletons. Sequences were obtained from sorted CD4+, CD8+, or CD8+CD57+ T cells (not recorded which) from PBMCs. These receptors were collected from a human donor with aplastic anemia.

This clonotype was observed a few times. The chain couples TRBV12-3 or TRBV12-4 to TRBJ1-2, with a possible D match to TRBD1 (6 bases). V was trimmed by 9 bases and J by 1 base, leaving 18 bases between them. CDR3 length equals 15 residues. This CDR3 is CASHSGGAINYGYTF. DNA of the CDR3: TGTGCCAGTCATTCGGGGGGCGCGATTAACTATGGCTACACCTTC.

This clonotype has at least ten counts. The chain has TRBV5-1 and TRBJ1-1; 9 bases match TRBD1. The germline V gene encodes CDR1 SGHRS and CDR2 YFSETQ. V lost 4 bases and J lost 4; bases outside the gene matches: 8. The CDR3 covers 15 residues. CDR3 DNA: TGCGCCAGCAGCCCTAGGACAGGGGACGGCACTGAAGCTTTCTTT. Translation gives CASSPRTGDGTEAFF.

The chain uses TRBV12-3 or TRBV12-4 and TRBJ1-1; D is perhaps TRBD1 (6 bases). V was cut by 7 bases and J by 8 bases, with 14 bases left in between. This CDR3 has 12 amino acids. CDR3 protein: CASTLARGEAFF. The CDR3 bases are TGTGCCAGCACCCTGGCAAGGGGGGAAGCTTTCTTT.

This clonotype was counted at least ten times. The rearrangement uses TRBV5-1 and TRBJ2-1; D perhaps matches TRBD2 (7 bases). Trimming took off 1 base at V and 5 bases at J, with 19 bases between the two ends. This CDR3 comprises 17 residues. Germline CDR1 SGHRS, CDR2 YFSETQ. The CDR3 loop is CASSLLGGGGGDNEQFF. For the CDR3, the DNA is TGCGCCAGCAGCTTGCTTGGAGGGGGGGGCGGAGACAATGAGCAGTTCTTC. Supplemented by reference TRBV5-1 and TRBJ2-1, the full variable domain reads KAGVTQTPRYLIKTRGQQVTLSCSPISGHRSVSWYQQTPGQGLQFLFEYFSETQRNKGNFPGRFSGRQFSNSRSEMNVSTLELGDSALYLCASSLLGGGGGDNEQFFGPGTRLTVL.

This chain connects TRBV9 to TRBJ2-7, with D possibly called TRBD1 or TRBD2 (5 bases each). Germline lookup yields CDR1 SGDLS and CDR2 YYNGEE. This CDR3 comprises 14 residues. V was shortened by 2 bases and J by 7 bases, with 16 bases between the two germline ends. The CDR3 region has the DNA TGTGCCAGCAGCGTCCTGGGCACAGAGGGGGAGCAGTACTTC. Its protein product is CASSVLGTEGEQYF.

This chain uses TRBV5-1 with TRBJ2-1; D may be TRBD1 or TRBD2 (6 bases each). The germline V gene encodes CDR1 SGHRS and CDR2 YFSETQ. CDR3 length equals 15 residues. V lost 5 bases and J 0 bases, leaving 12 bases between the germline ends. The CDR3 is CASREGESSYNEQFF. The CDR3 DNA reads as TGCGCCAGCAGGGAGGGGGAGAGCTCCTACAATGAGCAGTTCTTC. The full variable domain, its missing parts supplied by reference TRBV5-1 and TRBJ2-1, is KAGVTQTPRYLIKTRGQQVTLSCSPISGHRSVSWYQQTPGQGLQFLFEYFSETQRNKGNFPGRFSGRQFSNSRSEMNVSTLELGDSALYLCASREGESSYNEQFFGPGTRLTVL.

Many counts were recorded for this clonotype. This rearrangement joins TRBV12-3 or TRBV12-4 to TRBJ2-1; no clear D. The CDR3 is 13 residues long. Between the trimmed V and J ends, which lost 2 bases and 7 bases, there was a span of 9 bases. CDR3 loop: CASSLNRWNEQFF. The CDR3 nucleotides are TGTGCCAGCAGTTTAAATCGATGGAATGAGCAGTTCTTC.

The J gene is TRBJ2-3, the V gene TRBV9; a weak D match, TRBD1 (6 bases). Trimming removed 3 bases from V and 4 bases from J, with 12 bases in between. Germline CDR1 and CDR2: SGDLS and YYNGEE. There are 14 residues in the CDR3. DNA of the CDR3: TGTGCCAGCAGCGCCCTACAGGGTCCAGATACGCAGTATTTT. It translates to CASSALQGPDTQYF.

Here the CDR3 DNA reads TGTGCCAGCAGCTTACACAAATTGACAGGGGCCTACGAGCAGTACTTC. Translated: CASSLHKLTGAYEQYF. The J gene is TRBJ2-7, the V gene TRBV7-2; 8 bases line up with TRBD1. This CDR3 has 16 amino acids. V was clipped by 2 bases and J by 2 bases; unmatched bases: 8. Germline assignment: CDR1 SGHTA and CDR2 FQGNSA.

The chain links TRBV7-9 to TRBJ2-7; TRBD2 matches 12 bases. The germline V gene encodes CDR1 SEHNR and CDR2 FQNEAQ (reference sequence). V lost 3 bases, J lost 7 bases, and 19 bases stayed unmatched. This CDR3 is built from 19 residues. The CDR3 reads CASSFFVGPALAGGLEQYF. DNA for the CDR3: TGTGCCAGCAGCTTTTTCGTAGGCCCTGCGCTAGCGGGGGGGCTGGAGCAGTACTTC.

This chain connects TRBV20-1 to TRBJ1-2, with 9 bases matching TRBD1. V lost 7 bases to trimming and J lost 3 bases; unmatched junction nucleotides: 6. This CDR3 spans 13 amino acids. Germline V gene sequence: CDR1 DFQATT, CDR2 SNEGSKA (reference sequence). The DNA for the CDR3 is TGCAGTGTTTCGGACAGGGGCGACTATGGCTACACCTTC. Its translation: CSVSDRGDYGYTF.

At least ten counts were recorded for this clonotype. CDR3 coding DNA: TGTGCCAGCAGTGTGTCTGGGACCCTGCACGTTAGTTCTTCACCCCTCCACTTT. This codes for CASSVSGTLHVSSSPLHF. The rearrangement joins TRBV6-1 to TRBJ1-6, with D maybe TRBD1 (5 bases). The CDR3 contains 18 residues. Germline CDR1 reads MNHNS; CDR2 reads SASEGT. The V and J ends lost 4 bases and 9 bases respectively, with 25 bases between them.

The rearrangement uses TRBV19 and TRBJ1-5, with no clear D. Trimming pared 9 bases from V and 7 bases from J, leaving 19 bases between. Germline assignment: CDR1 LNHDA and CDR2 SQIVND (reference sequence). This CDR3 region has 14 residues. CDR3 region: CASSQDLGGQPQHF. CDR3 nucleotides: TGTGCCAGCAGCCAAGATTTGGGCGGGCAGCCCCAGCATTTT.

Comment on this clonotype: It is likely a read error, because the conserved phenylalanine at the end of the CDR3 is missing. Because the CDR3's place on the DNA is in doubt, the DNA is left out and the CDR3 is given as listed by TCRdb. This chain links TRBV7-2 with TRBJ2-5; the table's D call, TRBD1, was not checked against the DNA. Per the germline V gene, CDR1 is SGHTA and CDR2 is FQGNSA. The CDR3 adds up to 8 amino acids, both ends counted. The CDR3 region is CASTEPGQ.

CDR3 nucleotides: TGTGCCAGCAGTTTGACTAGCGGGAGTTGGAATGAGCAGTATTTT. It translates to CASSLTSGSWNEQYF. The V call is TRBV6-1, the J call TRBJ2-3; 12 bases map to TRBD2. The CDR3 totals 15 residues. The germline CDR1 and CDR2 sequences are MNHNS and SASEGT. V was pared by 5 bases and J by 11 bases, with 11 bases of the junction left unmatched.

The V gene is TRBV10-2, the J gene TRBJ1-1; D ambiguous. There are 15 residues in the CDR3. The germline V gene encodes CDR1 WSHSY and CDR2 SAAADI. Trimming shortened V by 0 bases and J by 1 base, and 9 bases separated the two germline ends. The CDR3 coding sequence is TGCGCCAGCAGTGAGTCGGGCGCCCGGAACACTGAAGCTTTCTTT. Its translation: CASSESGARNTEAFF.

This clonotype was found many times. The chain has TRBV10-1 and TRBJ2-7, with 9 bases identical to TRBD2. The CDR3 has 15 residues. Germline V gives CDR1 WNHNN, CDR2 SYGVQD (reference sequence). V lost 1 base to trimming and J lost 3 bases; unmatched junction nucleotides: 4. This CDR3 is CASSELTSGHYEQYF. The CDR3 DNA reads as TGCGCCAGCAGTGAGTTGACTAGCGGCCACTACGAGCAGTACTTC.

The gene calls are TRBV20-1 and TRBJ2-7; 8 bases are shared with TRBD1. Trimming took 3 bases from V and 1 from J; bases not matched to a gene: 5. The CDR3 totals 14 residues. Looked up from germline, CDR1 is DFQATT and CDR2 is SNEGSKA (reference sequence). The CDR3 nucleotides read TGCAGTGCTAGCAGGGGGCTCCGTTCCTACGAGCAGTACTTC. Translated: CSASRGLRSYEQYF.

The gene calls are TRBV7-3 and TRBJ2-2; D remains ambiguous. CDR1 and CDR2 (germline): SGHTA, FQGTGA. The CDR3 has 12 amino acids. V lost 5 bases and J lost 6, with 7 bases in between. This CDR3 reads CASSAGPGELFF. CDR3 nucleotide sequence: TGTGCCAGCAGCGCCGGACCCGGGGAGCTGTTTTTT.

This chain uses TRBV20-1 with TRBJ2-7; TRBD1 is a possible D gene (5 bases). Between the trimmed V and J ends, which lost 5 bases and 0 bases, there was a span of 14 bases. CDR1 DFQATT and CDR2 SNEGSKA come from the germline V gene (reference sequence). The CDR3 totals 14 residues. CDR3 amino acids: CSAETALSSYEQYF. CDR3 nucleotide sequence: TGCAGTGCTGAGACAGCGCTGAGCTCCTACGAGCAGTACTTC.

This chain uses TRBV19 with TRBJ1-2; 8 bases are a match to TRBD1. Looked up from germline, CDR1 is LNHDA and CDR2 is SQIVND (reference sequence). This CDR3 contains 16 residues. V was pared by 3 bases and J by 7 bases, with 13 bases of the junction left unmatched. This chain's CDR3 is CASSILPGQAKIGYTF. The CDR3, as DNA: TGTGCCAGTAGTATTCTTCCGGGACAGGCGAAGATTGGCTACACCTTC.

Written as DNA, the CDR3 is TGTGCCAGTAACCGGGGGGGGGGCAATGAGCAGTTCTTC. Translating gives CASNRGGGNEQFF. The V gene is TRBV19, the J gene TRBJ2-5; 8 positions match TRBD2. The DNA end is a closer match to TRBJ2-1, so the J assignment may be wrong. The CDR3 has 13 residues. CDR1 is LNHDA, CDR2 SQIVND, per germline (reference sequence).

The chain couples TRBV7-9 to TRBJ1-1; 10 bases match TRBD1. Germline V gene lookup returns CDR1 SEHNR and CDR2 FQNEAQ (reference sequence). J lost 4 bases, V lost 2 bases, and 4 bases had no gene match. The CDR3 consists of 15 residues. The CDR3 DNA is TGTGCCAGCAGCTTATCGGGACAGGGGCGCACTGAAGCTTTCTTT. As protein: CASSLSGQGRTEAFF.

The chain employs TRBV7-9 and TRBJ2-7; no definite D call. Per germline, CDR1 SEHNR and CDR2 FQNEAQ (reference sequence). The germline V and J ends were trimmed by 5 bases and 0 bases, with 11 bases remaining between them. There are 14 residues in the CDR3. The CDR3 protein is CASSPLSASYEQYF. CDR3 bases: TGTGCCAGCAGCCCCCTATCGGCCTCCTACGAGCAGTACTTC.

Worth noting for this clonotype: Likely a read error: the CDR3 ends without its conserved phenylalanine or tryptophan. No DNA is shown, since the ends of the CDR3 on it are uncertain; the CDR3 is the one TCRdb lists. The V call is TRBV2, the J call TRBJ2-7; TRBD1 is taken as the D call from the table, unchecked against the DNA. Looked up from germline, CDR1 is SNHLY and CDR2 is FYNNEI. With termini counted, the CDR3 has 9 amino acids. The CDR3 sequence: CASTWIGGT.

This clonotype was detected only a few times. V is TRBV20-1 and J is TRBJ1-4; D remains unclear. Looked up from germline, CDR1 is DFQATT and CDR2 is SNEGSKA (reference sequence). The CDR3 has 12 residues. Trimming took 0 bases from V and 8 from J, leaving 7 bases between them. The CDR3 is CSAREGSEKLFF. The CDR3 nucleotides are TGCAGTGCTAGAGAGGGTAGCGAAAAACTGTTTTTT.

As concerns this clonotype: Germline is not matched at one junction end, which may reflect a read error. The chain uses TRBV5-5 and TRBJ1-3; D not certain. The CDR3 extends over 16 amino acids. CDR1 and CDR2 from the germline V gene are SGHKS and YYEKEE (reference sequence). DNA of the CDR3: TGTGCCAGCAGCTTTTATAGCGGAAGCTCTGGTAACACCATATATTTT. Encoded protein: CASSFYSGSSGNTIYF.